This T cell receptor (beta chain) was documented in a study of cytomegalovirus exposure and HLA in healthy donors. As for the study in general: A prior analysis found 90 million to 120 million unique TCR beta sequences from 150 million to 200 million T cells. The early release's HLA-typed donors yielded some 85 million unique TCRs.

PCR primers comprised 60 Vbeta and 13 Jbeta primers. Study processing details: A later analysis tallied approximately 80 million unique TCR beta chains, roughly 11 million of them shared. Method: immunoSEQ multiplex PCR; TCRdb's copy keeps in-frame clones and lacks some. V, J and clone size are taken as reported in that table, and D and trimming were inferred from the DNA itself. The sample includes about 82,000 clones, approximately 74% of them seen just once. V was pared by 0 bases and J by 8 bases, with 5 bases between. This CDR3 is built from 11 residues. Germline-derived CDR1 and CDR2 are GTSNPN and SVGIG (reference sequence). Healthy people donating bone marrow made up the donors.

What was sequenced was PBMCs. The chain links TRBV30 to TRBJ1-3; D is ambiguous. This TCR was recovered from a man between 40 and 49 years old in good health and CMV-seropositive. Here the CDR3 DNA reads TGTGCCTGGAGTGTGTCGGACACCATATATTTT. It yields the protein CAWSVSDTIYF.